This record looks at one T cell receptor beta chain sequence and its context. Its antigen is not identified. This specimen comes from a study of shared clonotypes between healthy human individuals. The CDR3 is 14 amino acids. The V end was cut by 4 bases, the J end by 0 bases, with 10 bases between. Germline CDR1 and CDR2: SGHRS and YFSETQ. Every subset had its genomic DNA shared out evenly among several immunoSEQ plates. Some 30,000 T cell genomes (around 190 ng DNA) went into each sorted-subset replicate. The table came from immunoSEQ multiplex PCR; TCRdb's copy has only in-frame clones and leaves some out. In the table there are over a million clones, approximately 78% of which are singletons. General study points: Non-shared clonotypes had lower generation probabilities than clonotypes shared by all four sorted-subset donors.

V is TRBV5-1 and J is TRBJ1-1; maybe TRBD1 (6 bases). Material for sequencing was memory CD4+ T cells from PBMCs. Subset: CD45RA-negative fraction. This TCR came from a man aged 18 to 30 in good health. Some clones in this sample may be carry-over from other donors' samples. CDR3 bases: TGCGCCAGCAGCAGGACAGCTATGAACACTGAAGCTTTCTTT. It yields the protein CASSRTAMNTEAFF.